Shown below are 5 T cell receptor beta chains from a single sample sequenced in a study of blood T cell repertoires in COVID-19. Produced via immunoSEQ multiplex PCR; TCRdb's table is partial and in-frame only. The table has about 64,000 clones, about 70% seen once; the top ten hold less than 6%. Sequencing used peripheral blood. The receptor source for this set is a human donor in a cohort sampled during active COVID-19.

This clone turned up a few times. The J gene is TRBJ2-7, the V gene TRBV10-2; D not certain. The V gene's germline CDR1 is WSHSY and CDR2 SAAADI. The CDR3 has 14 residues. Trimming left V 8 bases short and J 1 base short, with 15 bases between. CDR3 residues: CASRKDEVSYEQYF. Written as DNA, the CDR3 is TGCGCCAGCCGCAAAGACGAGGTTTCCTACGAGCAGTACTTC.

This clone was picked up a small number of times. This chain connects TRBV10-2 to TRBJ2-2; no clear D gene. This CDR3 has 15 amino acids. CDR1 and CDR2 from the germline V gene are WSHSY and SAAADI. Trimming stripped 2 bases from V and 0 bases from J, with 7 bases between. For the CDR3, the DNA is TGCGCCAGCAGTGAGAGGAGAACGAACACCGGGGAGCTGTTTTTT. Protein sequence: CASSERRTNTGELFF.

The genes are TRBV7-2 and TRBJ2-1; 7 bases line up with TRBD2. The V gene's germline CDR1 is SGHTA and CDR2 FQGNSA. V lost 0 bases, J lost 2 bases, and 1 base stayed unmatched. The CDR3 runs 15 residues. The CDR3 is CASSLAGGAYNEQFF. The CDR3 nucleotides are TGTGCCAGCAGCTTAGCGGGGGGGGCCTACAATGAGCAGTTCTTC.

In nucleotides, the CDR3 is TGCGCCAGCAGCTTGGCGGGCCAGGGACAAAACACCATATATTTT. Its protein is CASSLAGQGQNTIYF. The chain has TRBV5-1 and TRBJ1-3, with D tentatively TRBD1 (6 bases). Germline assignment: CDR1 SGHRS and CDR2 YFSETQ. There are 15 residues in the CDR3. V was clipped by 0 bases and J by 6 bases, with 13 bases between them.

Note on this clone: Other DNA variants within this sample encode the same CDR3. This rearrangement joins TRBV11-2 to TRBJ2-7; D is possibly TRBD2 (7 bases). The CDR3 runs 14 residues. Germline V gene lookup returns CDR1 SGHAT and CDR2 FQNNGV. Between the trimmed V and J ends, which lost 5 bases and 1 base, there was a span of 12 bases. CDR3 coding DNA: TGTGCCAGCAGCCCGGGGGGCAGTTCCTACGAGCAGTACTTC. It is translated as CASSPGGSSYEQYF.